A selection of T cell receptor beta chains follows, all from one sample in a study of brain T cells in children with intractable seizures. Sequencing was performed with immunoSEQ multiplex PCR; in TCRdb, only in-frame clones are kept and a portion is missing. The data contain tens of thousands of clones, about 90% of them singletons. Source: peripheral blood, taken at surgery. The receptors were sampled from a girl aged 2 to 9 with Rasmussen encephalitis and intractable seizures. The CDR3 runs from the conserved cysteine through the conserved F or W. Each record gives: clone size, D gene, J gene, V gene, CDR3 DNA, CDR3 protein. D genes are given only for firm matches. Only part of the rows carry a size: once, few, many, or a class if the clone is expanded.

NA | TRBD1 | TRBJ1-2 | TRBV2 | TGTGCCAGCAGTGATGCAGGGGGGAACTATGGCTACACCTTC | CASSDAGGNYGYTF
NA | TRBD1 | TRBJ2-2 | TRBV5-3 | TGTGCCAGAGCGAACAGGGGGCAGGCCGGGGAGCTGTTTTTT | CARANRGQAGELFF
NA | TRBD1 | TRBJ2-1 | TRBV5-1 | TGCGCCAGCAGCCCCGGGACAGGGAACCTCATCGCGGATGAGCAGTTCTTC | CASSPGTGNLIADEQFF
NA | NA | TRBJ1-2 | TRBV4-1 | TGCGCCAGCAGCCAAGACCCAGGGGATGGCTACACCTTC | CASSQDPGDGYTF
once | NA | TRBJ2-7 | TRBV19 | TGTGCCAGTAGCTCCGGGACGGGGCCCTACGAGCAGTACTTC | CASSSGTGPYEQYF
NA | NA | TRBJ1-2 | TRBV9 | TGTGCCAGCAGCATACCGGGACGAATGTATGGCTACACCTTC | CASSIPGRMYGYTF
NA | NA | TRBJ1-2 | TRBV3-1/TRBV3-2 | TGTGCCAGCAGCAAAGTCGCCAGGGCTAACTATGGCTACACCTTC | CASSKVARANYGYTF
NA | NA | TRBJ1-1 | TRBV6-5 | TGTGCCAGCAGTTTCAGGGTGAACACTGAAGCTTTCTTT | CASSFRVNTEAFF
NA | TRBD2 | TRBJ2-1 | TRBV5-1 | TGCGCCAGCAGCTTGAGCCCTCCCGGGACTAGCGGGAGTAATGAGCAGTTCTTC | CASSLSPPGTSGSNEQFF
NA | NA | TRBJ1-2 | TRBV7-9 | TGTGCCAGCAGGAAATATGACAGCCGATTCTATGGCTACACCTTC | CASRKYDSRFYGYTF
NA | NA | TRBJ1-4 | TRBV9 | TGTGCCAGCAGCGGACACCTCGGGGCTAATGAAAAACTGTTTTTT | CASSGHLGANEKLFF
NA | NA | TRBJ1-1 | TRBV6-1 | TGTGCCAGCAGTGAAACGAGGAACACTGAAGCTTTCTTT | CASSETRNTEAFF
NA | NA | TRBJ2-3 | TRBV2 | TGTGCCAGCTCGGGGAGGACAGATACGCAGTATTTT | CASSGRTDTQYF
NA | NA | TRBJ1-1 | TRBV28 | TGTGCCAGCAGTATGTACAGGGAAGCTTTCTTT | CASSMYREAFF
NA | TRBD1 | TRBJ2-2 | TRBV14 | TGTGCCAGCAGCCCCTACGGGACAGGGGAAGGGGAGCTGTTTTTT | CASSPYGTGEGELFF
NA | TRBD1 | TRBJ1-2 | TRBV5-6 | TGTGCCAGCAGATTAGGGACAGGTTTAACAGGCTACACCTTC | CASRLGTGLTGYTF
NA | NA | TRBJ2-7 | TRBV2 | TGTGCCAGCAGTGGCCGGAGCGAGCAGTACTTC | CASSGRSEQYF
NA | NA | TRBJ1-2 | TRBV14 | TGTGCCAGCAGCCAGGACAGCCTCTATGGCTACACCTTC | CASSQDSLYGYTF
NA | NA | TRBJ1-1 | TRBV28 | TGTGCCAGCAGTTTAGGGGGCTTAAGAACTGAAGCTTTCTTT | CASSLGGLRTEAFF
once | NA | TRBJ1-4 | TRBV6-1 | TGTGCCAGCAGTGAATATGCCAGTGGGCTTGAAAAACTGTTTTTT | CASSEYASGLEKLFF
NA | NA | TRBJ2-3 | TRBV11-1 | TGTGCCAGCAGCTTGGGCCAGGGCGCGCAGTATTTT | CASSLGQGAQYF
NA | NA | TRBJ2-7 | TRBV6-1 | TGTGCCAGCAGTGAGGGTGGGAGTGAGATCGAGCAGTACTTC | CASSEGGSEIEQYF
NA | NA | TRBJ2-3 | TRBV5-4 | TGTGCCAGTCAACAGGGATTAACAGATACGCAGTATTTT | CASQQGLTDTQYF
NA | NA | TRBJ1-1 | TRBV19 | TGTGCCAGTAATCCCGCAGGGGTGAACACTGAAGCTTTCTTT | CASNPAGVNTEAFF
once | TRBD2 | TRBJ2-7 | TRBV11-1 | TGTGCCAGCAGCTTAGTGGCGGGGGGCGCGTACGAGCAGTACTTC | CASSLVAGGAYEQYF
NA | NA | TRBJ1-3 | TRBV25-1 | TGTGCCAGCAGTGGCCCGCTCGCTGGAAACACCATATATTTT | CASSGPLAGNTIYF
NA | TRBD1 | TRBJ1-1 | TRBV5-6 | TGTGCCAGCAGCTTTATAGACAGGGGATACACTGAAGCTTTCTTT | CASSFIDRGYTEAFF
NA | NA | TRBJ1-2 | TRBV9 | TGTGCCAGCAGCCCACCACCGAGAGGGGACCCCTATGGCTACACCTTC | CASSPPPRGDPYGYTF
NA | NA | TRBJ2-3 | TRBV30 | TGTGCCTGGAGTGCCACATCAGACACAGATACGCAGTATTTT | CAWSATSDTDTQYF
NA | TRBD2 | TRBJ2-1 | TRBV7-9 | TGTGCCAGCAGCTTACTAGCGGGACTTTACAATGAGCAGTTCTTC | CASSLLAGLYNEQFF
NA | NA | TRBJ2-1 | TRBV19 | TGTGCCAGTACTCCTGGGGGGTTTAGCTCCTACAATGAGCAGTTCTTC | CASTPGGFSSYNEQFF
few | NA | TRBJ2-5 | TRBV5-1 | TGCGCCAGCAGCTCTGTCCGGGACCCCGGAGAGACCCAGTACTTC | CASSSVRDPGETQYF
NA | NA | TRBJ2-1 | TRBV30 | TGTGCCTGGAGTGGACCTCTGCGCTACAATGAGCAGTTCTTC | CAWSGPLRYNEQFF
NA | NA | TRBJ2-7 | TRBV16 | TGTGCCAGCAGCCCCGCAGCCCAGGGGACCTACGAGCAGTACTTC | CASSPAAQGTYEQYF
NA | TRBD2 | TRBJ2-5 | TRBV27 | TGTGCCAGCAGTTCCCTGGGCGGACTAGCGGAAGAGACCCAGTACTTC | CASSSLGGLAEETQYF
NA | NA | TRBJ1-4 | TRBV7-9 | TGTGCCAGCAGCTTAGGGACCGTCGCTAATGAAAAACTGTTTTTT | CASSLGTVANEKLFF
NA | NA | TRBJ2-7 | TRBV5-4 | TGTGCCAGCAGCCAAACCTTTTCGGGTTACGAGCAGTACTTC | CASSQTFSGYEQYF
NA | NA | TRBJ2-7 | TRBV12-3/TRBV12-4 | TGTGCCAGCAGTTGGGACGGTTCCTACGAGCAGTACTTC | CASSWDGSYEQYF